This T cell receptor beta chain was found in a study of blood T cell repertoires in COVID-19. From germline, CDR1 is SEHNR and CDR2 FQNEAQ (reference sequence). V was trimmed by 0 bases and J by 1 base, leaving 9 bases between them. The CDR3 runs to 15 residues. In the authors' methods: Scientists estimated how many nucleated cells there were by amplifying reference gene primers. Method: immunoSEQ multiplex PCR; TCRdb's copy keeps in-frame clones and lacks some. The D gene and trimming were derived from the DNA, and the V and J assignments and clone size from that table. The data hold approximately 240,000 clones, with 79% observed a single time.

The TCR comes from a woman in her forties with active or convalescent COVID-19. V is TRBV7-9 and J is TRBJ1-1, with D uncertain. The source material was peripheral blood. CDR3 DNA: TGTGCCAGCAGCTTAGCTCGGGTATCGAACACTGAAGCTTTCTTT. It yields the protein CASSLARVSNTEAFF.